This T cell receptor beta chain was profiled in a study of early T cells in non-severe SARS-CoV-2 infection. Turning to the study itself: RNA in bulk from unsorted whole blood was sequenced, and chains were unpaired. Broader study findings: CD4 and private specificities were missed by VDJdb matching, which favored anti-spike CD8 responses.

Unmatched junction bases numbered 8, after V lost 4 bases and J lost 9 bases. Germline assignment: CDR1 LGHNA and CDR2 YSLEER. The CDR3 has 15 residues. There are a few counts of this clonotype. What it binds is unknown. Each single cDNA molecule received a unique molecular identifier. TCRdb re-derived calls from the 5' RACE reads in MiXCR, one entry per CDR3 protein. Here the sample spans about 99,000 distinct CDR3 sequences, roughly 15% being singletons. This TCR was sampled from an adult who was a healthcare worker with PCR-confirmed SARS-CoV-2 infection or an uninfected control (not recorded which). The chain links TRBV4-3 to TRBJ1-6, with 8 nucleotides matching TRBD1. The sample taken for sequencing was whole blood. The CDR3 sequence is CASSRERQGSSPLHF. CDR3 nucleotides: TGCGCCAGCAGCCGGGAGAGACAGGGGAGTTCACCCCTCCACTTT.